A single TCR beta chain is shown here with its context. The read comes to an end 3 residues before the CDR3 does, leaving the germline J gene to fill in the end. The record originates from a study of T cells in women clearing cervical HPV infection. CDR1 and CDR2 from the germline V gene are SQVTM and ANQGSEA. This CDR3 is 14 amino acids long. J was trimmed by 9 bases and V by 3 bases; bases with no gene match: 5. The protocol was immunoSEQ multiplex PCR, while the TCRdb copy is restricted to in-frame clones and leaves out a portion. The specimen's table records tens of thousands of clones. The material sequenced was blood buffy coat. The TCR was taken from a woman aged 18-69 years with a cervical HPV16 infection that either progressed to CIN3+ or cleared (not recorded which). The gene calls are TRBV29-1 and TRBJ2-1; 13 bases agree with TRBD2. Here the CDR3 reads CSVDKGLAGREQFF. Incomplete CDR3 DNA: TGCAGCGTTGACAAGGGACTAGCGGGGCGTGAG.